A single sample is the source of the 21 T cell receptor beta chains below, sequenced in a study of blood T cell repertoires in COVID-19. Data came from immunoSEQ multiplex PCR; TCRdb stores just in-frame clones and leaves some out. The sample has about 200,000 clones, 85% to 90% seen once. The sample comprised PBMCs or T cells enriched from blood (not recorded which). These receptor sequences come from a man between 25 and 39 years old who had recovered from COVID-19.

This clone was recorded only once. The genes are TRBV7-8 and TRBJ1-2, with TRBD1 matching over 12 bases. J was trimmed by 4 bases and V by 5 bases; bases with no gene match: 8. Germline-derived CDR1 and CDR2 are SGHVS and FQNEAQ. The length of the CDR3 is 16 residues. The CDR3 reads CASSPGTGGLSYGYTF. CDR3 bases: TGTGCCAGCAGCCCCGGGACAGGGGGCCTATCCTATGGCTACACCTTC.

The V gene is TRBV29-1, the J gene TRBJ2-1, with D perhaps matching TRBD2 (5 bases). V lost 4 bases and J 5 bases, leaving 6 bases between the germline ends. The CDR3 covers 11 residues. Per germline, CDR1 SQVTM and CDR2 ANQGSEA. For the CDR3, the DNA is TGCAGCGTTGGGGGAGACAATGAGCAGTTCTTC. It codes for CSVGGDNEQFF.

To note about this clone: A junction boundary mismatches the germline segment, possibly from a read error. The chain is built from TRBV19 and TRBJ1-2; TRBD1 agrees at 7 bases. Germline CDR1 LNHDA, CDR2 SQIVND (reference sequence). There are 16 residues in the CDR3. CDR3 sequence reads: CASSISHNRDRDGVAF. The CDR3 coding sequence is TGTGCCAGTAGTATTTCCCACAACCGGGACAGAGATGGTGTGGCCTTC.

The rearrangement joins TRBV27 to TRBJ1-5; perhaps TRBD1 as D (5 bases). V lost 5 bases and J lost 2, with 13 bases in between. Germline V gene data show CDR1 as MNHEY and CDR2 as SMNVEV (reference sequence). The CDR3 consists of 15 residues. The CDR3 loop is CASSEQAAGNQPQHF. As DNA, the CDR3 is TGTGCCAGCAGTGAACAGGCCGCTGGCAATCAGCCCCAGCATTTT.

This rearrangement joins TRBV2 to TRBJ2-1; 11 bases are a match to TRBD2. The CDR3 is 13 residues long. Germline CDR1 reads SNHLY; CDR2 reads FYNNEI. The trim removed 9 bases at V and 7 bases at J, leaving 5 bases unmatched. This chain's CDR3 is CASSSGRRNEQFF. The CDR3 DNA is TGTGCCAGTTCTAGCGGGAGGAGGAATGAGCAGTTCTTC.

This clone was observed a single time. The chain recombines TRBV12-3 or TRBV12-4 with TRBJ1-2; 9 bases are a match to TRBD1. The CDR3 is made up of 13 amino acids. Unmatched junction bases numbered 2, after V lost 5 bases and J lost 4 bases. The CDR3 region has the DNA TGTGCCAGCAGTACGGACAGGGGCTATGGCTACACCTTC. It yields the protein CASSTDRGYGYTF.

The chain links TRBV27 to TRBJ2-1, with 8 positions matching TRBD1. Germline-derived CDR1 and CDR2 are MNHEY and SMNVEV (reference sequence). The ends lost 7 bases at V and 3 bases at J; junction bases unmatched: 8. The CDR3 is made up of 15 amino acids. The DNA of the CDR3 is TGTGCCAGCAACCACGACAGGGGTAGCTACAATGAGCAGTTCTTC. Its protein product is CASNHDRGSYNEQFF.

This clone was found once. This chain connects TRBV19 to TRBJ2-1; 7 bases match TRBD1. After removal of 6 bases from V and 7 bases from J, the junction contained 6 bases not matched to a gene. Germline CDR1 and CDR2: LNHDA and SQIVND (reference sequence). There are 13 residues in the CDR3. In nucleotides, the CDR3 is TGTGCCAGTAGATCAGGGGGTACTAATGAGCAGTTCTTC. Translated: CASRSGGTNEQFF. Drawing the rest from reference TRBV19 and TRBJ2-1, the complete variable domain is DGGITQSPKYLFRKEGQNVTLSCEQNLNHDAMYWYRQDPGQGLRLIYYSQIVNDFQKGDIAEGYSVSREKKESFPLTVTSAQKNPTAFYLCASRSGGTNEQFFGPGTRLTVL.

The J gene is TRBJ2-2, the V gene TRBV9; TRBD1 is a possible D gene (5 bases). This CDR3 contains 15 residues. The V gene's germline CDR1 is SGDLS and CDR2 YYNGEE. Trimming took off 3 bases at V and 6 bases at J, with 15 bases between the two ends. The CDR3 DNA reads TGTGCCAGCAGCGAATACGGGTCAGGGCCCGGGGAGCTGTTTTTT. It is translated as CASSEYGSGPGELFF.

This chain joins TRBV5-1 and TRBJ1-6; 9 bases are shared with TRBD1. The ends lost 4 bases at V and 10 bases at J; junction bases unmatched: 9. The germline V gene has CDR1 SGHRS and CDR2 YFSETQ. The CDR3 length is 15 residues. DNA of the CDR3: TGCGCCAGCAGCCCAATACAGGGGGCAAGGTCACCCCTCCACTTT. This translates into CASSPIQGARSPLHF.

The CDR3 DNA reads as TGCGCCAGCACCCGTGAGGAGGGAGCCGGAGCTTTCTTT. It codes for CASTREEGAGAFF. The chain carries TRBV5-1 and TRBJ1-1; no clear D gene. The CDR3 is 13 residues long. Per the germline V gene, CDR1 is SGHRS and CDR2 is YFSETQ. V lost 6 bases and J lost 10, with 19 bases in between.

The chain couples TRBV4-3 to TRBJ1-4; 9 positions match TRBD1. This CDR3 is 18 amino acids long. Germline loops: CDR1 LGHNA, CDR2 YSLEER. V lost 1 base and J lost 8; bases outside the gene matches: 14. For the CDR3, the DNA is TGCGCCAGCAGCCAAGGTTCCGGGACAGGGTTCATTTGGGAAAAACTGTTTTTT. Translating it yields CASSQGSGTGFIWEKLFF.

This chain uses TRBV11-1 with TRBJ2-1, with 12 bases matching TRBD2. The J segment lost 8 bases and the V segment lost 5 bases, leaving 4 bases of the junction unmatched. The germline V gene encodes CDR1 SGHAT and CDR2 FQDESV (reference sequence). The CDR3 spans 14 residues. The CDR3 is CASSRLAGGDEQFF. CDR3 DNA sequence: TGTGCCAGCAGCCGCCTAGCGGGAGGGGATGAGCAGTTCTTC.

Note on this clone: A junction boundary mismatches the germline segment, possibly from a read error. The chain has TRBV7-2 and TRBJ1-3, with TRBD1 matching 9 bases. The length of the CDR3 is 18 residues. CDR1 and CDR2 (germline): SGHTA, FQGNSA. As DNA, the CDR3 is TGTGCCAGCAGCTTAGTTGGTTCAGCGGGACAGGGTGGATACACCATATATTTT. Its protein is CASSLVGSAGQGGYTIYF. Together with reference TRBV7-2 and TRBJ1-3, the CDR3 gives the full variable domain: GAGVSQSPSNKVTEKGKDVELRCDPISGHTALYWYRQSLGQGLEFLIYFQGNSAPDKSGLPSDRFSAERTGGSVSTLTIQRTQQEDSAVYLCASSLVGSAGQGGYTIYFGEGSWLTVV.

The J gene is TRBJ1-1, the V gene TRBV10-3; 9 positions agree with TRBD1. Germline assignment: CDR1 ENHRY and CDR2 SYGVKD. J lost 4 bases, V lost 7 bases, and 4 bases had no gene match. CDR3 length: 13 amino acids. The CDR3 DNA follows: TGTGCCATCACCCAGACAGGGGGCACTGAAGCTTTCTTT. Its translation is CAITQTGGTEAFF.

This clone was seen just once. The CDR3 spells CASGSVNGNEQFF. The CDR3 DNA reads as TGTGCTAGTGGTTCAGTTAATGGCAATGAGCAGTTCTTC. This chain joins TRBV12-5 and TRBJ2-1, with unresolved D. CDR1 is LGHNT, CDR2 FRNRAP, per germline. V gave up 4 bases and J gave up 6 bases, with 10 bases separating them. The CDR3 contains 13 residues.

This chain uses TRBV19 with TRBJ2-7; 7 nucleotides match TRBD1. Looked up from germline, CDR1 is LNHDA and CDR2 is SQIVND (reference sequence). The CDR3 consists of 14 residues. V gave up 8 bases and J gave up 2 bases; unmatched junction bases: 9. CDR3 in amino acids: CASSLSGTAYEQYF. The CDR3 nucleotides are TGTGCCAGTTCTCTCTCCGGGACAGCCTACGAGCAGTACTTC.

The chain employs TRBV10-1 and TRBJ2-2; D remains unclear. Germline V CDR1 and CDR2: WNHNN, SYGVQD (reference sequence). The V end was cut by 0 bases, the J end by 6 bases, with 8 bases between. The CDR3 has 14 amino acids. The CDR3 region is CASSESVTAGELFF. CDR3 nucleotide sequence: TGCGCCAGCAGTGAGTCTGTCACGGCCGGGGAGCTGTTTTTT.

This chain joins TRBV2 and TRBJ2-7; a weak D match, TRBD1 (6 bases). Germline CDR1 SNHLY, CDR2 FYNNEI. The CDR3 covers 11 residues. V lost 6 bases and J lost 3, with 6 bases in between. CDR3 sequence reads: CASRQGYEQYF. CDR3 nucleotide sequence: TGTGCCAGCAGACAGGGCTACGAGCAGTACTTC.

The CDR3 reads CASGDRGAINEKLFF. CDR3 sequence (DNA): TGTGCCAGCGGGGACAGGGGAGCAATTAATGAAAAACTGTTTTTT. The chain couples TRBV28 to TRBJ1-4; 10 bases are a match to TRBD1. This CDR3 has 15 amino acids. With V trimmed by 8 bases and J by 4 bases, 7 bases remained unmatched. Germline loops: CDR1 MDHEN, CDR2 SYDVKM.

V is TRBV2 and J is TRBJ2-7; tentative D call: TRBD2 (6 bases). The germline CDR1 and CDR2 sequences are SNHLY and FYNNEI. This CDR3 is built from 15 residues. With 2 bases removed from V and 2 bases from J, the gap between germline ends came to 13 bases. Here the CDR3 DNA reads TGTGCCAGCAGTGAACGGTGGACTACCGCCTACGAGCAGTACTTC. Translated: CASSERWTTAYEQYF. The complete variable domain, with remaining parts taken from reference TRBV2 and TRBJ2-7, reads EPEVTQTPSHQVTQMGQEVILRCVPISNHLYFYWYRQILGQKVEFLVSFYNNEISEKSEIFDDQFSVERPDGSNFTLKIRSTKLEDSAMYFCASSERWTTAYEQYFGPGTRLTVT.